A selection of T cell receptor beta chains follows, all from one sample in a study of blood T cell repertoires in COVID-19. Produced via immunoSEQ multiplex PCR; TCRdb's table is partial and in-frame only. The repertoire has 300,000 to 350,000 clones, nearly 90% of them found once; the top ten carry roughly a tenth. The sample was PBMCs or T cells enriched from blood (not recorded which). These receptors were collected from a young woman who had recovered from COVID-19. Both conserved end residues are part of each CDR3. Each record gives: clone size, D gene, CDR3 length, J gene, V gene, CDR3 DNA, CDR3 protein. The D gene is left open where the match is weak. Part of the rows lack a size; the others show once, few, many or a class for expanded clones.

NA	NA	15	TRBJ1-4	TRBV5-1	TGCGCCAGCAGCTTGGTCGGGAAAGATAATGAAAAACTGTTTTTT	CASSLVGKDNEKLFF
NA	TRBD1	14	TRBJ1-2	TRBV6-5	TGTGCCAGCAGCGACCCACAGGGGCTCTATGGCTACACCTTC	CASSDPQGLYGYTF
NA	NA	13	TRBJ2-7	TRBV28	TGTGCCAGCAGTCCCCCCGCGTTGAACGAGCAGTACTTC	CASSPPALNEQYF
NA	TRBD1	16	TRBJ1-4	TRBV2	TGTGCCAGCAGTCCTAACACCGGGACAGTCGATGAAAAACTGTTTTTT	CASSPNTGTVDEKLFF
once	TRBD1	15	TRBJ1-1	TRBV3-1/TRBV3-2	TGTGCCAGCAGCCAACTGACAGGGATGAACACTGAAGCTTTCTTT	CASSQLTGMNTEAFF
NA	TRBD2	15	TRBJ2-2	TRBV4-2	TGTGCCAGCAGCCAAGTACGAGCTAGCGGGAGGGAGCTGTTTTTT	CASSQVRASGRELFF
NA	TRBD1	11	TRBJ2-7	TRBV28	TGTGCCAGCAGTACAGGGGACGAGCAGTACTTC	CASSTGDEQYF
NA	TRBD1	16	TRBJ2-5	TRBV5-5	TGTGCCAGCAGCATATCGCCCGGGACAGGGACGGAGACCCAGTACTTC	CASSISPGTGTETQYF
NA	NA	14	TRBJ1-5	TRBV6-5	TGTGCCAGCAGTCCGTACACGAGCAATCAGCCCCAGCATTTT	CASSPYTSNQPQHF
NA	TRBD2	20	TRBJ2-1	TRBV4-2	TGTGCCAGCAGCCAAGATGAGGGCCTGACTAGCGGACTTTTCTACAATGAGCAGTTCTTC	CASSQDEGLTSGLFYNEQFF
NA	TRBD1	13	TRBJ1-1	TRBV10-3	TGTGCCATCAGCGACGGACAGGGGCGCGAAGCTTTCTTT	CAISDGQGREAFF
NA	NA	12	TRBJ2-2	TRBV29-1	TGCAGCGGCTCGAGGGCCCCCGGGGAGCTGTTTTTT	CSGSRAPGELFF
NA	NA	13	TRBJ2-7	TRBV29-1	TGCAGCGTTCGAGCTGACAATTTTTACGAGCAGTACTTC	CSVRADNFYEQYF
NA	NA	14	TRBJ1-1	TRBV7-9	TGTGCCAGCGGCCCCGGGACAACGAACACTGAAGCTTTCTTT	CASGPGTTNTEAFF
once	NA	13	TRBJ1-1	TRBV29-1	TGCAGCGTTAGAGGAATCGGGGACACTGAAGCTTTCTTT	CSVRGIGDTEAFF
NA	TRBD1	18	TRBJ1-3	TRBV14	TGTGCCAGCAGCCAGGGGACAGCATCAATTGCTCTGGGAAACACCATATATTTT	CASSQGTASIALGNTIYF
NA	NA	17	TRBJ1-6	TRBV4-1	TGCGCCAGCAGCCAAGAGACGGGGGAAGGGGTAGGATCACCCCTCCACTTT	CASSQETGEGVGSPLHF
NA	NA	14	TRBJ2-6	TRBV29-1	TGCAGCGTTGAGTCCCCGTCTGGGGCCAACGTCCTGACTTTC	CSVESPSGANVLTF
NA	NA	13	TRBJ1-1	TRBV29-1	TGCAGCGTTGAACGACAGGATTTTACTCAAGCTTTCTTT	CSVERQDFTQAFF
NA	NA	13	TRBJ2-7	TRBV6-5	TGTGCCAGCACCGGGGGGCGGTCCTACGAGCAGTACTTC	CASTGGRSYEQYF
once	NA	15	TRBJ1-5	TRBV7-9	TGTGCCAGCAGCCCAGACGGGGGTTCTGGTCAGCCCCAGCATTTT	CASSPDGGSGQPQHF
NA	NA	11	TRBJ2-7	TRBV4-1	TGCGCCAGCAGCCGAGGGCTCGAGCAGTACTTC	CASSRGLEQYF
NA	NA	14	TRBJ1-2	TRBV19	TGTGCCAGTAGTATAGATTGGCAGAACTATGGCTACACCTTC	CASSIDWQNYGYTF
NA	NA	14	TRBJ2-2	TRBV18	TGTGCCAGCTCACCAAGTTTCGGTTCTGGGGAGCTGTTTTTT	CASSPSFGSGELFF
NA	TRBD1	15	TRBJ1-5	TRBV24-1	TGTGCCACCAGTGATTCCGGGACAGAAAGATCAGCCCAGCATTTT	CATSDSGTERSAQHF
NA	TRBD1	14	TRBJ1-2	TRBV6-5	TGTGCCAGCAGTTCCGGGACAGGGAATCTTGGCTACACCTTC	CASSSGTGNLGYTF
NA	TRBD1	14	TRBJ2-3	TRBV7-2	TGTGCCAGCAGCTTAAAGACAGGGATGGATACGCAGTATTTT	CASSLKTGMDTQYF
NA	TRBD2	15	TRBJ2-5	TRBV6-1	TGTGCCAGCAGTGTAGCGGGGGGAACTATTTGGACCCAGTACTTC	CASSVAGGTIWTQYF
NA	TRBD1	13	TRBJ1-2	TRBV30	TGTGCCTGGAGTCCAGGGGGAAACTATGGCTACACCTTC	CAWSPGGNYGYTF
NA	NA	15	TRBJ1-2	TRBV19	TGTGCCAGTAGTCCCCGAGGACAGCAGATCTATGGCTACACCTTC	CASSPRGQQIYGYTF
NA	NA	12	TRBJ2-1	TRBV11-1	TGTGCCAGCAGACGAACATACAATGAGCAGTTCTTC	CASRRTYNEQFF
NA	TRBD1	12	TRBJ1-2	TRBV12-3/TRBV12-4	TGTGCCAGCAGACCGACAGGGGCTGTCTACACCTTC	CASRPTGAVYTF